Each of the 15 T cell receptor beta chains below was sequenced from the same sample in a study of control samples from healthy donors and cancer patients. The data were produced by immunoSEQ multiplex PCR, yet TCRdb's version contains in-frame clones alone and is incomplete. The sample shows over 80,000 clones, about nine tenths of them seen only once. Sequenced: blood. Every receptor here comes from a man aged 30 to 45 in good health.

CDR3 protein: CASSSLTGTGSRSPLHF. Here the CDR3 DNA reads TGTGCCAGCAGTTCCCTCACAGGGACAGGGAGTCGGTCACCCCTCCACTTT. The chain uses TRBV28 and TRBJ1-6, with 9 bases aligning to TRBD1. This CDR3 region has 17 residues. The germline gives CDR1 MDHEN, CDR2 SYDVKM. With V trimmed by 4 bases and J by 10 bases, 14 bases remained unmatched.

V gene TRBV24-1 combines with J gene TRBJ2-2; D gene uncertain. CDR1 is KGHDR, CDR2 SFDVKD, per germline. The CDR3 consists of 13 residues. V was pared by 6 bases and J by 3 bases, with 7 bases between. The CDR3 nucleotides read TGTGCCACCAGTAGAGCGCACACCGGGGAGCTGTTTTTT. It codes for CATSRAHTGELFF.

The chain recombines TRBV5-6 with TRBJ1-4; D possibly corresponds to TRBD1 (5 bases). From germline, CDR1 is SGHDT and CDR2 YYEEEE. There are 13 residues in the CDR3. With 3 bases removed from V and 8 bases from J, the gap between germline ends came to 11 bases. In DNA, the CDR3 is TGTGCCAGCAGCTCCCAGGGATGGGAAAAACTGTTTTTT. This encodes CASSSQGWEKLFF.

The chain employs TRBV5-4 and TRBJ1-4, with 8 bases aligning to TRBD1. Germline V gives CDR1 SGHNT, CDR2 YYREEE (reference sequence). After removal of 4 bases from V and 3 bases from J, the junction contained 5 bases not matched to a gene. The CDR3 length is 15 residues. The CDR3 reads CASSRGQGSNEKLFF. The CDR3 nucleotides are TGTGCCAGCAGCCGAGGACAGGGCTCTAATGAAAAACTGTTTTTT.

The CDR3 sequence is CASSQLWGQGPDEQYF. CDR3 DNA sequence: TGCGCCAGCAGCCAACTGTGGGGACAGGGGCCAGATGAGCAGTACTTC. This chain uses TRBV4-1 with TRBJ2-7, with 10 bases identical to TRBD1. The CDR3 is made up of 16 amino acids. Germline V CDR1 and CDR2: MGHRA, YSYEKL. Trimming at V came to 2 bases and at J to 7 bases, leaving 11 bases not matched to a gene.

The chain carries TRBV27 and TRBJ1-3; D ambiguous. This CDR3 is 13 amino acids long. V lost 5 bases and J lost 3, with 8 bases in between. Germline CDR1 MNHEY, CDR2 SMNVEV (reference sequence). Here the CDR3 reads CASSPWGGNTIYF. DNA of the CDR3: TGTGCCAGCAGTCCCTGGGGTGGAAACACCATATATTTT.

The gene calls are TRBV11-2 and TRBJ2-3, with TRBD2 as a possible D gene (6 bases). CDR1 and CDR2 from the germline V gene are SGHAT and FQNNGV. V dropped 3 bases and J dropped 5 bases, with 21 bases sitting between them. The CDR3 spans 17 residues. This chain's CDR3 is CASSFQGWRARGDTQYF. CDR3 coding DNA: TGTGCCAGCAGCTTCCAAGGTTGGAGGGCCCGCGGAGATACGCAGTATTTT.

This chain connects TRBV11-2 to TRBJ2-5; TRBD1 matches 11 bases. The CDR3 sequence is 14 residues long. CDR1 is SGHAT and CDR2 is FQNNGV in the germline V gene. V lost 6 bases and J lost 3; bases outside the gene matches: 3. CDR3 protein: CASSWDRGKETQYF. As DNA, the CDR3 is TGTGCCAGCAGTTGGGACAGGGGGAAAGAGACCCAGTACTTC.

The chain carries TRBV4-2 and TRBJ2-3; 7 bases fit TRBD2. The CDR3 spans 15 residues. Losses at the gene ends were 4 bases for V and 4 bases for J; bases not matched to a gene: 8. The germline V gene has CDR1 LGHNA and CDR2 YNFKEQ. The CDR3 is CASSPNLGGADTQYF. CDR3 nucleotides: TGTGCCAGCAGCCCTAACTTGGGGGGGGCAGATACGCAGTATTTT.

The chain is built from TRBV15 and TRBJ1-2; D uncertain. The CDR3 is 15 residues long. Trimming took 3 bases from V and 2 from J, leaving 13 bases between them. The germline V gene has CDR1 LNHNV and CDR2 YYDKDF (reference sequence). Here the CDR3 reads CATSSTVSQNYGYTF. In DNA form, the CDR3 reads TGTGCCACCAGCAGCACGGTCTCACAGAACTATGGCTACACCTTC.

The chain carries TRBV12-3 or TRBV12-4 and TRBJ1-6; D is perhaps TRBD1 (6 bases). The CDR3 runs 13 residues. V was pared by 7 bases and J by 5 bases, with 9 bases between. The CDR3, as DNA: TGTGCCAGCAAGACAGGAGATAATTCACCCCTCCACTTT. This translates into CASKTGDNSPLHF.

The chain uses TRBV21-1 and TRBJ1-4. TRBV21-1 is flagged as a pseudogene. The CDR3 is made up of 17 amino acids. CDR3 coding DNA: TGTGCCAGCCAGGCGAACCCTCAGGGGTGGAGGGTTGAAAAACTGTTTTTT. Translating it yields CASQANPQGWRVEKLFF.

The J gene is TRBJ1-6, the V gene TRBV14, with TRBD1 matching over 7 bases. The CDR3 runs to 11 residues. Germline lookup yields CDR1 SGHDN and CDR2 FVKESK. The J segment lost 14 bases and the V segment lost 6 bases, leaving 4 bases of the junction unmatched. CDR3 sequence: CASSYRGSLHF. DNA of the CDR3: TGTGCCAGCAGTTACAGGGGATCCCTCCACTTT.

The chain uses TRBV7-6 and TRBJ2-7, with 10 positions matching TRBD1. The CDR3 is 15 residues long. CDR1 is SGHVS and CDR2 is FNYEAQ in the germline V gene. V lost 5 bases, J lost 2 bases, and 6 bases stayed unmatched. The CDR3 sequence is CASSTGQGIAYEQYF. For the CDR3, the DNA is TGTGCCAGCAGCACGGGACAGGGGATCGCCTACGAGCAGTACTTC.

The J gene is TRBJ2-5, the V gene TRBV7-3; tentatively, D is TRBD2 (6 bases). The CDR3 consists of 15 residues. The V end was cut by 5 bases, the J end by 5 bases, with 18 bases between. Germline V gene sequence: CDR1 SGHTA, CDR2 FQGTGA. CDR3: CASSPGRGAGETQYF. The CDR3 DNA reads as TGTGCCAGCAGCCCCGGACGTGGGGCGGGGGAGACCCAGTACTTC.